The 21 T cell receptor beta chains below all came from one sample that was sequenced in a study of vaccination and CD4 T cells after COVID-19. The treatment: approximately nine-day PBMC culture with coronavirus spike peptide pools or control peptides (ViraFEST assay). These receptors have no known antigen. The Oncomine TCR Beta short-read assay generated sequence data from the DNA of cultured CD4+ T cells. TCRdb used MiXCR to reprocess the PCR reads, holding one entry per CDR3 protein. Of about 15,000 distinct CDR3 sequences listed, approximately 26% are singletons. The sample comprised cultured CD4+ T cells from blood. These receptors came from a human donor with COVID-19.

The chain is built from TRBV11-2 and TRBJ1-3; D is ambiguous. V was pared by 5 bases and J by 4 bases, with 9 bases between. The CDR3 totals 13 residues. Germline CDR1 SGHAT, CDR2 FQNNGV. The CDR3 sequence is CASSVAGGNTIYF. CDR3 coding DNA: TGTGCCAGCAGCGTGGCCGGGGGAAACACCATATATTTT.

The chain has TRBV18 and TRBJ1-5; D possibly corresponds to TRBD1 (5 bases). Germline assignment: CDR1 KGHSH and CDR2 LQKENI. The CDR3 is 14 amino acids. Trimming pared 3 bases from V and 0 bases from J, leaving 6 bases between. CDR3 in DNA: TGTGCCAGCTCACCCGACAGTAGCAATCAGCCCCAGCATTTT. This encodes CASSPDSSNQPQHF.

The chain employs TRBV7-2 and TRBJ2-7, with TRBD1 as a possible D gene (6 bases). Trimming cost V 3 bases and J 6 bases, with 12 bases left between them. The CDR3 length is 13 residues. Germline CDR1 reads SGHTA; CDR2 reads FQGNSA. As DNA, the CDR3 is TGTGCCAGCAGCTTGAGGGGGTCCCTCGAGCAGTACTTC. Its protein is CASSLRGSLEQYF.

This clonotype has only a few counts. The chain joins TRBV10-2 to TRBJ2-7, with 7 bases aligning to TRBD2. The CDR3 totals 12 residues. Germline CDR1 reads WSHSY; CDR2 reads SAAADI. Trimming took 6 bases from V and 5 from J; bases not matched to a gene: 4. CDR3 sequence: CASRGTNHEQYF. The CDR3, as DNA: TGCGCCAGCAGGGGGACTAATCACGAGCAGTACTTC.

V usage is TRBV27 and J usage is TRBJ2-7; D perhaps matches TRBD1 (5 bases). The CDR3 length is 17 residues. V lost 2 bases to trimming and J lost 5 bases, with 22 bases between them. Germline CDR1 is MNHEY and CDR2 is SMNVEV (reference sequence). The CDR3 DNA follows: TGTGCCAGCAGTTTAAGGCGAAATCAGCAGGGCCCGGACGAGCAGTACTTC. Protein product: CASSLRRNQQGPDEQYF.

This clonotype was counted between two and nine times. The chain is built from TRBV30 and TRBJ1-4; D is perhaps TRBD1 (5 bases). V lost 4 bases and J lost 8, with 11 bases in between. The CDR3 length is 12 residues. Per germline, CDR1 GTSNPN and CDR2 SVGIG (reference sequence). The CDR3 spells CAWTGGGEKLFF. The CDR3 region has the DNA TGTGCCTGGACAGGTGGGGGGGAAAAACTGTTTTTT.

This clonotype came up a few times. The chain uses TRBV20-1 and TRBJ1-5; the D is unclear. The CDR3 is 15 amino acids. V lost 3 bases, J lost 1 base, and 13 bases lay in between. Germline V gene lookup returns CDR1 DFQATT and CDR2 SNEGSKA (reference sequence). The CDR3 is CSASEGPDSNQPQHF. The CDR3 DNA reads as TGCAGTGCTAGCGAAGGACCGGACAGCAATCAGCCCCAGCATTTT.

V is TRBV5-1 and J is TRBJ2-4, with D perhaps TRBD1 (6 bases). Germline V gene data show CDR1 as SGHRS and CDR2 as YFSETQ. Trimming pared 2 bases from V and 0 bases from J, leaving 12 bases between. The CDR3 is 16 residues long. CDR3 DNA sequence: TGCGCCAGCAGCTTACCGGACAGCCTAGCCAAAAACATTCAGTACTTC. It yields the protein CASSLPDSLAKNIQYF. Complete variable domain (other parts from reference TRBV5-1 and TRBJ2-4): KAGVTQTPRYLIKTRGQQVTLSCSPISGHRSVSWYQQTPGQGLQFLFEYFSETQRNKGNFPGRFSGRQFSNSRSEMNVSTLELGDSALYLCASSLPDSLAKNIQYFGAGTRLSVL.

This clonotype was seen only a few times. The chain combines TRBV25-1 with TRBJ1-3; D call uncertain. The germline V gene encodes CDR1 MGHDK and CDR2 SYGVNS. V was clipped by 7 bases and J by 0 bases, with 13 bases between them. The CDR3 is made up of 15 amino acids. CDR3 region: CASTLTGSSGNTIYF. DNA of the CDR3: TGTGCCAGCACTCTTACGGGCTCCTCTGGAAACACCATATATTTT.

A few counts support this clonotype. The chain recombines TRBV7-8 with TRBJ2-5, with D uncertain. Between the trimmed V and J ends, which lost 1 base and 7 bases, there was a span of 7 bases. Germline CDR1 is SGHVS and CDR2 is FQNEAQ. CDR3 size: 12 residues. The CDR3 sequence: CASSLVDATQYF. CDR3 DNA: TGTGCCAGCAGCTTAGTTGATGCGACCCAGTACTTC.

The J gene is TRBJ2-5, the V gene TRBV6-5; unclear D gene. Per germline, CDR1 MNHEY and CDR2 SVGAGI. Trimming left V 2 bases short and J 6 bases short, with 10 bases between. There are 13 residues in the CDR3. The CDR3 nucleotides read TGTGCCAGCAGTTACGAAGCTTTGAAGACCCAGTACTTC. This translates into CASSYEALKTQYF.

The CDR3 spells CASQTGQETQYF. CDR3 bases: TGTGCCAGTCAGACAGGGCAAGAGACCCAGTACTTC. V is TRBV6-1 and J is TRBJ2-5; 7 bases are a match to TRBD1. Germline V CDR1 and CDR2: MNHNS, SASEGT. The CDR3 has 12 residues. After removal of 9 bases from V and 2 bases from J, the junction contained 3 bases not matched to a gene.

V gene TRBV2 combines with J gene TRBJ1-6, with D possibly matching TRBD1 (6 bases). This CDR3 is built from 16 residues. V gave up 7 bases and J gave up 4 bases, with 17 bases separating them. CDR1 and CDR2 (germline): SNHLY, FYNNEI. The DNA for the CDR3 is TGTGCCAGCAAAGTTGGACAGAGAGCTTATAATTCACCCCTCCACTTT. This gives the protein CASKVGQRAYNSPLHF. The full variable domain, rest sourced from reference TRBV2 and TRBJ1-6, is EPEVTQTPSHQVTQMGQEVILRCVPISNHLYFYWYRQILGQKVEFLVSFYNNEISEKSEIFDDQFSVERPDGSNFTLKIRSTKLEDSAMYFCASKVGQRAYNSPLHFGNGTRLTVT.

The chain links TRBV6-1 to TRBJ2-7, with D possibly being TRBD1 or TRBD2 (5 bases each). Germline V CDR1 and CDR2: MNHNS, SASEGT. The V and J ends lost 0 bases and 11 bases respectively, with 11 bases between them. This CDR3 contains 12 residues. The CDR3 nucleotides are TGTGCCAGCAGTGAAGCGCATCGGGGCGAGTACTTC. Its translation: CASSEAHRGEYF.

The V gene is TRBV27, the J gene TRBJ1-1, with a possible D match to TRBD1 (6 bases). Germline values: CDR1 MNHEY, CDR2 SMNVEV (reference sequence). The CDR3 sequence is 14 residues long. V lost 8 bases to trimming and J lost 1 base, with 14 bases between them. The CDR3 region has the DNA TGTGCCAGCCGCCCGGGACACCAGAACACTGAAGCTTTCTTT. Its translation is CASRPGHQNTEAFF.

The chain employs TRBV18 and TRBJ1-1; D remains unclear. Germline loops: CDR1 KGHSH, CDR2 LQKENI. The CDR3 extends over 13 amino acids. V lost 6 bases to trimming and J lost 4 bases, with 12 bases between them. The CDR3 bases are TGTGCCAGCTCCCGTACGGGAGCCACTGAAGCTTTCTTT. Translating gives CASSRTGATEAFF. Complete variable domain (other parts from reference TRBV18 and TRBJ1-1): NAGVMQNPRHLVRRRGQEARLRCSPMKGHSHVYWYRQLPEEGLKFMVYLQKENIIDESGMPKERFSAEFPKEGPSILRIQQVVRGDSAAYFCASSRTGATEAFFGQGTRLTVV.

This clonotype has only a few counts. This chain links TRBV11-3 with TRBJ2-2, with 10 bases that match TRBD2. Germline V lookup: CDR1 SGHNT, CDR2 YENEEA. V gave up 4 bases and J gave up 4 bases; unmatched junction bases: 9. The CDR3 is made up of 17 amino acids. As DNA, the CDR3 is TGTGCCAGCAGCTCCAATCCTCGACTAGCGGGCACCGGGGAGCTGTTTTTT. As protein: CASSSNPRLAGTGELFF.

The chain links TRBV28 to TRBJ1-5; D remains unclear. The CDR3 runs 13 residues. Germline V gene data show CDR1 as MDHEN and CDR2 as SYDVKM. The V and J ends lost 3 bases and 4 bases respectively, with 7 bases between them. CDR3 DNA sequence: TGTGCCAGCAGTTTCAATTTAAATCAGCCCCAGCATTTT. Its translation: CASSFNLNQPQHF.

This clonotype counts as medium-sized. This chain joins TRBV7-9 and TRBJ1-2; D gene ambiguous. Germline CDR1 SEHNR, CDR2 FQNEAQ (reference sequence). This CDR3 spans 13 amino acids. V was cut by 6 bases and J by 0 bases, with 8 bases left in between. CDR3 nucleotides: TGTGCCAGCAGTCCACAGACTAACTATGGCTACACCTTC. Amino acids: CASSPQTNYGYTF.

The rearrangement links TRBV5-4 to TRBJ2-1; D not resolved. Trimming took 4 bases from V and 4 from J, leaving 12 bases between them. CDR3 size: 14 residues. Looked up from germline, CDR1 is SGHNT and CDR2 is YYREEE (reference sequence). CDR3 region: CASSLDVNYNEQFF. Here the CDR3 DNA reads TGTGCCAGCAGCCTCGACGTGAATTACAATGAGCAGTTCTTC.

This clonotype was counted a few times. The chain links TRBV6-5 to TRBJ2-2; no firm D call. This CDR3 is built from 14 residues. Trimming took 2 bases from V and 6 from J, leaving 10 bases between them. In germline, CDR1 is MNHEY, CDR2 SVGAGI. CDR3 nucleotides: TGTGCCAGCAGTTACCGCTCAGCCCCCGGGGAGCTGTTTTTT. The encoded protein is CASSYRSAPGELFF.